These T cell receptor beta chains were read from a single sample in a study of blood T cell repertoires in COVID-19. The assay was immunoSEQ multiplex PCR, and TCRdb's table has in-frame clones only and misses some. The repertoire holds about 120,000 clones, with 75% to 90% as singletons. Sequenced input: peripheral blood. These receptors all stem from a woman aged 60-75 years with COVID-19, enrolled during active disease. The CDR3 runs from the conserved cysteine through the conserved F or W. The D gene is left open where the match is weak. Size is stated for part of the rows, as once, few or many counts, or as a class when the clone is expanded.

clone_size,j_call,v_call,d_call,cdr3_aa,cdr3_nt
-,TRBJ1-2,TRBV6-5,-,CASSRGWADYGYTF,TGTGCCAGCTCCCGCGGGTGGGCGGACTATGGCTACACCTTC
-,TRBJ1-1,TRBV7-9,-,CASSLVPSTEAFF,TGTGCCAGCAGCTTAGTACCGAGCACTGAAGCTTTCTTT
-,TRBJ2-5,TRBV4-2,TRBD2,CASSQDLRLAGGYQETQYF,TGTGCCAGCAGCCAAGATCTGAGACTAGCGGGGGGGTACCAAGAGACCCAGTACTTC
-,TRBJ2-5,TRBV12-3/TRBV12-4,-,CASSFAAKETQYF,TGTGCCAGCAGTTTTGCCGCTAAAGAGACCCAGTACTTC
once,TRBJ2-7,TRBV5-6,-,CASSFTSAGAYEQYF,TGTGCCAGCAGCTTTACTTCAGCAGGGGCCTACGAGCAGTACTTC
-,TRBJ2-1,TRBV11-1,-,CASSLTGGAWNEQFF,TGTGCCAGCAGCTTAACGGGGGGCGCCTGGAATGAGCAGTTCTTC
-,TRBJ2-1,TRBV29-1,TRBD1,CSVAQGENEQFF,TGCAGCGTTGCACAGGGGGAGAATGAGCAGTTCTTC
-,TRBJ1-5,TRBV6-6,-,CASSYYQINQPQHF,TGTGCCAGCAGTTACTACCAGATCAATCAGCCCCAGCATTTT
once,TRBJ1-4,TRBV19,-,CASRNRQLNEKLFF,TGTGCCAGTAGAAATCGACAGCTTAATGAAAAACTGTTTTTT
-,TRBJ1-2,TRBV6-5,TRBD1,CASSYGGTGGYGYTF,TGTGCCAGCAGTTACGGGGGGACAGGGGGCTATGGCTACACCTTC
-,TRBJ2-5,TRBV13,TRBD1,CASRDRDRGFIETQYF,TGTGCCAGCAGGGACCGAGACAGGGGATTTATAGAGACCCAGTACTTC
-,TRBJ1-2,TRBV6-2/TRBV6-3,TRBD1,CASSARTGGNLYGYTF,TGTGCCAGCAGTGCCCGGACAGGGGGCAACCTCTATGGCTACACCTTC
-,TRBJ1-3,TRBV3-1/TRBV3-2,-,CASSNFGSGNTIYF,TGTGCCAGCAGCAACTTCGGCTCTGGAAACACCATATATTTT
few,TRBJ1-1,TRBV12-3/TRBV12-4,-,CASSPTGNTEAFF,TGTGCCAGCAGTCCGACAGGGAACACTGAAGCTTTCTTT
many,TRBJ1-4,TRBV30,-,CAWSVFDSPWGEKLFF,TGTGCCTGGAGTGTATTCGACAGTCCTTGGGGTGAAAAACTGTTTTTT
-,TRBJ1-2,TRBV28,-,CASSSLTENYGYTF,TGTGCCAGCAGTTCCCTGACAGAGAACTATGGCTACACCTTC
-,TRBJ1-3,TRBV10-1,-,CASSESVESSGNTIYF,TGCGCCAGCAGTGAGTCCGTTGAGAGCTCTGGAAACACCATATATTTT
-,TRBJ1-2,TRBV6-1,-,CASSENPPRDVDYGYTF,TGTGCCAGCAGTGAAAATCCCCCCCGGGATGTGGACTATGGCTACACCTTC
-,TRBJ1-1,TRBV6-5,-,CASSSFPNTEAFF,TGTGCCAGCAGCTCGTTCCCGAACACTGAAGCTTTCTTT
-,TRBJ2-6,TRBV7-6,TRBD1,CASSFGQGRSGANVLTF,TGTGCCAGCAGCTTTGGACAGGGTCGGTCTGGGGCCAACGTCCTGACTTTC
-,TRBJ2-3,TRBV10-3,-,CAISDLTGHDTQYF,TGTGCCATCAGTGACTTGACAGGCCATGATACGCAGTATTTT
once,TRBJ2-7,TRBV13,-,CASSTLTGLYEQYF,TGTGCCAGCAGCACTCTGACAGGCCTCTACGAGCAGTACTTC
-,TRBJ1-2,TRBV30,-,CAWNWQGRLGYTF,TGTGCCTGGAATTGGCAGGGGAGACTAGGCTACACCTTC
-,TRBJ1-4,TRBV5-1,TRBD1,CASSPTGAREKLFF,TGCGCCAGCAGCCCCACAGGGGCCAGGGAAAAACTGTTTTTT
-,TRBJ1-1,TRBV12-3/TRBV12-4,TRBD1,CASSLRTGPEAFF,TGTGCCAGCAGCCTCAGGACAGGCCCTGAAGCTTTCTTT
once,TRBJ1-6,TRBV6-2/TRBV6-3,-,CASSYSRGSQARNSPLHF,TGTGCCAGCAGTTACTCGCGGGGATCTCAGGCGCGAAATTCACCCCTCCACTTT
once,TRBJ1-5,TRBV19,TRBD1,CASSIETGGAGNQPQHF,TGTGCCAGTAGTATAGAGACAGGGGGCGCCGGCAATCAGCCCCAGCATTTT
once,TRBJ1-2,TRBV5-8,TRBD1,CASTPARQGYNYGYTF,TGTGCCAGCACCCCGGCCAGACAGGGTTATAACTATGGCTACACCTTC
-,TRBJ2-7,TRBV4-1,TRBD1,CASSILQGVDEQYF,TGCGCCAGCAGCATTCTACAGGGGGTGGACGAGCAGTACTTC
-,TRBJ1-2,TRBV6-2/TRBV6-3,TRBD1,CASSGTGGGYTF,TGTGCCAGCAGCGGGACAGGCGGGGGCTACACCTTC
-,TRBJ1-2,TRBV7-2,-,CASTKGSFYGYTF,TGTGCCAGCACTAAGGGGTCCTTCTATGGCTACACCTTC
-,TRBJ2-2,TRBV7-8,TRBD1,CASSHRQGANTGELFF,TGTGCCAGCAGCCACCGACAGGGGGCGAACACCGGGGAGCTGTTTTTT
-,TRBJ1-1,TRBV18,-,CASSPRQALMNTEAFF,TGTGCCAGCTCACCGAGACAGGCCTTAATGAACACTGAAGCTTTCTTT
-,TRBJ2-7,TRBV7-2,TRBD1,CASSWDRGPGWEQYF,TGTGCCAGCAGCTGGGACAGGGGGCCCGGCTGGGAGCAGTACTTC
-,TRBJ1-2,TRBV6-5,-,CASSRLGAANYGYTF,TGTGCCAGCAGCCGCCTAGGGGCGGCTAACTATGGCTACACCTTC
-,TRBJ1-1,TRBV18,-,CASSPQSTNTEAFF,TGTGCCAGCTCACCACAGAGCACGAACACTGAAGCTTTCTTT
-,TRBJ1-5,TRBV19,TRBD1,CASSHRGKDQPQHF,TGTGCCAGTAGTCACAGGGGAAAGGATCAGCCCCAGCATTTT
-,TRBJ2-3,TRBV27,TRBD2,CASSPLVLAGTTDTQYF,TGTGCCAGCAGTCCCCTTGTACTAGCGGGGACCACAGATACGCAGTATTTT
-,TRBJ2-6,TRBV5-4,TRBD2,CASSGVAGALTGANVLTF,TGTGCCAGCAGCGGGGTAGCGGGAGCCCTTACTGGGGCCAACGTCCTGACTTTC
-,TRBJ1-2,TRBV7-9,TRBD1,CASSPYEGALNYGYTF,TGTGCCAGCAGCCCGTACGAGGGGGCCCTTAACTATGGCTACACCTTC
-,TRBJ2-7,TRBV5-1,TRBD1,CASSPDREGTYEQYF,TGCGCCAGCAGCCCCGACAGGGAAGGAACCTACGAGCAGTACTTC
once,TRBJ1-4,TRBV6-5,-,CASHGATNEKLFF,TGTGCCAGCCACGGAGCAACTAATGAAAAACTGTTTTTT
-,TRBJ1-4,TRBV30,TRBD1,CAWSVPGGNEKLFF,TGTGCCTGGAGTGTACCAGGGGGTAATGAAAAACTGTTTTTT
-,TRBJ1-2,TRBV19,TRBD1,CASNRRDRGGYTF,TGTGCCAGTAACCGCCGGGACAGGGGAGGCTACACCTTC
-,TRBJ2-5,TRBV6-5,TRBD2,CASSSLAGYQETQYF,TGTGCCAGCAGTTCCTTAGCGGGGTACCAAGAGACCCAGTACTTC
-,TRBJ2-4,TRBV5-8,-,CASSGDRGVQYF,TGTGCCAGCAGCGGTGACAGAGGAGTTCAGTACTTC
-,TRBJ2-1,TRBV4-1,TRBD2,CASSRYSGVLGGEQFF,TGCGCCAGCAGCCGATATAGCGGGGTCCTAGGGGGGGAGCAGTTCTTC
-,TRBJ2-7,TRBV7-6,TRBD1,CASSSEDRGHEQYF,TGTGCCAGCAGCTCCGAGGACAGGGGGCACGAGCAGTACTTC
-,TRBJ2-5,TRBV5-4,TRBD1,CASSLDRGQETQYF,TGTGCCAGCAGCTTGGACAGGGGCCAAGAGACCCAGTACTTC
-,TRBJ1-4,TRBV3-1/TRBV3-2,TRBD1,CASSPYRDRSEKLFF,TGTGCCAGCAGCCCTTACCGGGACAGGAGTGAAAAACTGTTTTTT
once,TRBJ1-4,TRBV7-8,-,CASSPGVATNEKLFF,TGTGCCAGCAGCCCGGGGGTTGCAACTAATGAAAAACTGTTTTTT
-,TRBJ2-2,TRBV7-9,TRBD1,CASSLRQGIGGELFF,TGTGCCAGCAGCCTCCGACAGGGGATCGGCGGGGAGCTGTTTTTT